These 13 T cell receptor beta chains were all obtained from the same sample, sequenced in a study of CD8+ T cells in alopecia areata (dated by TCRdb to the late 2010s). The protocol used for the library was the immunoSEQ multiplex PCR assay. RNA was extracted from all samples and reverse transcribed into cDNA as template for TCR sequencing. Not all clones reach the TCRdb copy of this immuneACCESS table, which keeps in-frame sequences only. Checked studies attribute under half of the gap to unresolved V genes and leave the rest unexplained. This sample holds around 100,000 clones; 55% were observed only once. The top ten constitute around 8.5% of the sample. Sequenced input: CD4+ T cells sorted from blood. The receptors shown here come from a human donor in good health.

V gene TRBV6-5 combines with J gene TRBJ2-3; 7 nucleotides agree with TRBD1. Germline CDR1 and CDR2: MNHEY and SVGAGI. The CDR3 consists of 15 residues. V shed 6 bases and J 3 bases; nucleotides not matched to a gene: 9. The CDR3, as DNA: TGTGCCAGCAGGGAGATACCGGGACAGACAGATACGCAGTATTTT. Amino acids: CASREIPGQTDTQYF.

This clone was seen more than once but under ten times. The J gene is TRBJ2-3, the V gene TRBV7-9; 10 bases are a match to TRBD2. After removal of 5 bases from V and 4 bases from J, the junction contained 9 bases not matched to a gene. The V gene's germline CDR1 is SEHNR and CDR2 FQNEAQ (reference sequence). The CDR3 has 16 residues. The CDR3 here is CASSLTLAGEADTQYF. CDR3 DNA sequence: TGTGCCAGCAGCCTCACTCTAGCGGGGGAAGCAGATACGCAGTATTTT.

The chain combines TRBV5-1 with TRBJ2-4; D uncertain. Germline CDR1 and CDR2: SGHRS and YFSETQ. V lost 4 bases and J lost 3, with 11 bases in between. The CDR3 spans 14 residues. The CDR3 loop reads CASSNPTIKNIQYF. The CDR3 DNA is TGCGCCAGCAGCAACCCTACTATCAAAAACATTCAGTACTTC.

This clone was recorded a few times. V and J are TRBV30 and TRBJ1-3; D gene uncertain. The CDR3 loop spans 12 amino acids. V lost 5 bases to trimming and J lost 2 bases, with 7 bases between them. Germline V CDR1 and CDR2: GTSNPN, SVGIG (reference sequence). Written as DNA, the CDR3 is TGTGCCTGGGGGCTTCCTGGAAACACCATATATTTT. As protein: CAWGLPGNTIYF.

This rearrangement joins TRBV6-5 to TRBJ2-1, with D perhaps TRBD1 (5 bases). The CDR3 is made up of 14 amino acids. Germline CDR1 reads MNHEY; CDR2 reads SVGAGI. The V and J ends lost 10 bases and 8 bases respectively, with 21 bases between them. As DNA, the CDR3 is TGTGCCACCCGCGGACCACCAGGGCTGGATGAGCAGTTCTTC. Amino acids: CATRGPPGLDEQFF.

This clone has more than one count but fewer than ten. The chain recombines TRBV9 with TRBJ2-1; D may be TRBD1 or TRBD2 (6 bases each). CDR1 and CDR2 (germline): SGDLS, YYNGEE. This CDR3 has 15 residues. V dropped 6 bases and J dropped 0 bases, with 13 bases sitting between them. CDR3 region: CASNQRGLSYNEQFF. In nucleotides, the CDR3 is TGTGCCAGCAACCAACGGGGGCTCTCCTACAATGAGCAGTTCTTC.

The chain employs TRBV29-1 and TRBJ2-1, with 7 bases that match TRBD1. The CDR3 extends over 13 amino acids. CDR1 and CDR2 from the germline V gene are SQVTM and ANQGSEA. V trimming: 3 bases; J trimming: 2 bases; junction bases outside the gene matches: 1. The CDR3 region has the DNA TGCAGCGTTGAGGGACAGACCTACAATGAGCAGTTCTTC. Translating gives CSVEGQTYNEQFF.

The V gene is TRBV29-1, the J gene TRBJ2-1; TRBD1 matches 10 bases. J gave up 9 bases and V 4 bases, and 9 bases lay outside the gene matches. Germline values: CDR1 SQVTM, CDR2 ANQGSEA. CDR3 size: 14 residues. The CDR3 reads CSVVRTGGRGEQFF. The CDR3 nucleotides are TGCAGCGTTGTTCGGACAGGGGGAAGGGGTGAGCAGTTCTTC.

This chain uses TRBV5-1 with TRBJ1-2; 9 nucleotides line up with TRBD1. CDR3 length: 16 residues. The V gene end was trimmed by 4 bases and the J gene end by 4 bases; junction bases not matched to a gene: 11. Germline V lookup: CDR1 SGHRS, CDR2 YFSETQ. CDR3 residues: CASSIGTGSISYGYTF. The CDR3 coding sequence is TGCGCCAGCAGCATAGGGACAGGGTCTATTTCCTATGGCTACACCTTC. The complete variable domain, with remaining parts taken from reference TRBV5-1 and TRBJ1-2, reads KAGVTQTPRYLIKTRGQQVTLSCSPISGHRSVSWYQQTPGQGLQFLFEYFSETQRNKGNFPGRFSGRQFSNSRSEMNVSTLELGDSALYLCASSIGTGSISYGYTFGSGTRLTVV.

The rearrangement joins TRBV25-1 to TRBJ1-1; weak D call: TRBD1 (6 bases). Germline V gene data show CDR1 as MGHDK and CDR2 as SYGVNS. V was trimmed by 3 bases and J by 11 bases, leaving 10 bases between them. This CDR3 has 11 amino acids. The CDR3: CASSDGTNAFF. The CDR3, as DNA: TGTGCCAGCAGTGATGGGACAAATGCTTTCTTT.

This chain links TRBV6-5 with TRBJ1-1; D ambiguous. The CDR3 totals 15 residues. Germline V gene lookup returns CDR1 MNHEY and CDR2 SVGAGI. Trimming left V 2 bases short and J 1 base short, with 11 bases between. The CDR3 protein is CASSYKPHGNTEAFF. The CDR3 coding sequence is TGTGCCAGCAGTTACAAACCCCATGGGAACACTGAAGCTTTCTTT.

This chain links TRBV5-1 with TRBJ1-1; 11 bases fit TRBD1. V trimming: 4 bases; J trimming: 4 bases; junction bases outside the gene matches: 12. CDR1 and CDR2 (germline): SGHRS, YFSETQ. The CDR3 has 17 amino acids. The CDR3 spells CASSRTGGVRAGTEAFF. DNA of the CDR3: TGCGCCAGCAGCCGGACAGGGGGCGTGCGAGCAGGCACTGAAGCTTTCTTT.

J is TRBJ2-1 and V is TRBV7-3; 8 bases line up with TRBD2. Germline V gene lookup returns CDR1 SGHTA and CDR2 FQGTGA. This CDR3 region has 15 residues. With 5 bases clipped from V and 4 bases from J, the junction kept 7 bases outside the gene matches. The CDR3 DNA follows: TGTGCCAGCAGCCAAATCGGGGGGGCTTACAATGAGCAGTTCTTC. This codes for CASSQIGGAYNEQFF.